This is a list of T cell receptor beta chains from one sample in a study of Ad26.COV2.S vaccination and SARS-CoV-2 variants. Generated by immunoSEQ multiplex PCR, the TCRdb table keeps only in-frame clones and is missing some. In the table there are about 480,000 clones, roughly 87% of which are singletons. The sequenced sample was peripheral blood, obtained in a trial of Ad26.COV2.S vaccine versus placebo. These receptors came from a person aged 18 to 59 who received the Ad26.COV2.S COVID-19 vaccine or a placebo. The CDR3 runs from the conserved cysteine through the conserved F or W. D genes are given only for firm matches. Some rows have no size entry. The others give once, few or many, or a class for an expanded clone.

v_gene: TRBV19; j_gene: TRBJ1-6; abundance: once; d_gene: TRBD1; CDR3nt: TGTGCCAGTACCCCGGACAGGCCCCACCATAATTCACCCCTCCACTTT; CDR3aa: CASTPDRPHHNSPLHF
v_gene: TRBV18; j_gene: TRBJ2-7; abundance: -; d_gene: -; CDR3nt: TGTGCCAGCTCACCACGCCTCCCTCAGGGCCTGAGCTCCTACGAGCAGTACTTC; CDR3aa: CASSPRLPQGLSSYEQYF
v_gene: TRBV9; j_gene: TRBJ2-4; abundance: -; d_gene: TRBD2; CDR3nt: TGTGCCAGCAGCCCCGACCGGGGGGGTGTGGACATTCAGTACTTC; CDR3aa: CASSPDRGGVDIQYF
v_gene: TRBV3-1/TRBV3-2; j_gene: TRBJ2-7; abundance: -; d_gene: -; CDR3nt: TGTGCCAGCAGCCTACCGGGGTGGCAGTACTTC; CDR3aa: CASSLPGWQYF
v_gene: TRBV30; j_gene: TRBJ2-5; abundance: -; d_gene: -; CDR3nt: TGTGCCTGGAGTGTTGCAGGGCTTGGGGAGACCCAGTACTTC; CDR3aa: CAWSVAGLGETQYF
v_gene: TRBV19; j_gene: TRBJ2-1; abundance: -; d_gene: -; CDR3nt: TGTGCCAGTAGTAAGGCCTATAATGAGCAGTTCTTC; CDR3aa: CASSKAYNEQFF
v_gene: TRBV5-1; j_gene: TRBJ2-5; abundance: few; d_gene: -; CDR3nt: TGCGCCAGCAGCCCCACAGGGGAGACCCAGTACTTC; CDR3aa: CASSPTGETQYF
v_gene: TRBV28; j_gene: TRBJ2-7; abundance: -; d_gene: TRBD2; CDR3nt: TGTGCCAGCAGTTTCCTGTTGACTAGCGGGGTGAGATTCTACGAGCAGTACTTC; CDR3aa: CASSFLLTSGVRFYEQYF
v_gene: TRBV12-3/TRBV12-4; j_gene: TRBJ2-3; abundance: -; d_gene: -; CDR3nt: TGTGCCAGCAGTCTCACGCCAGATACGCAGTATTTT; CDR3aa: CASSLTPDTQYF
v_gene: TRBV28; j_gene: TRBJ2-1; abundance: -; d_gene: -; CDR3nt: TGTGCCAGCAGCTCCTCAGGGATCTCCTACAATGAGCAGTTCTTC; CDR3aa: CASSSSGISYNEQFF
v_gene: TRBV5-1; j_gene: TRBJ1-5; abundance: -; d_gene: TRBD1; CDR3nt: TGCGCCAGCAGCCCGACAGGGAACCAGCCCCAGCATTTT; CDR3aa: CASSPTGNQPQHF
v_gene: TRBV6-5; j_gene: TRBJ2-7; abundance: -; d_gene: -; CDR3nt: TGTGCCAGCAGACAGGCCGGCTCCTACGAGCAGTACTTC; CDR3aa: CASRQAGSYEQYF
v_gene: TRBV5-1; j_gene: TRBJ2-1; abundance: once; d_gene: -; CDR3nt: TGCGCCAGCAGCGGGGGCGGCGGGGCTGAGCAGTTCTTC; CDR3aa: CASSGGGGAEQFF
v_gene: TRBV3-1/TRBV3-2; j_gene: TRBJ1-3; abundance: -; d_gene: -; CDR3nt: TGTGCCAGCAGCCCTACCCAAACAGGGTCTGCTGGAAACACCATATATTTT; CDR3aa: CASSPTQTGSAGNTIYF
v_gene: TRBV4-3; j_gene: TRBJ1-1; abundance: -; d_gene: -; CDR3nt: TGCGCCAGCAGCCAAGTTAGTGGGCAGCGGGTGAACACTGAAGCTTTCTTT; CDR3aa: CASSQVSGQRVNTEAFF
v_gene: TRBV28; j_gene: TRBJ2-5; abundance: -; d_gene: -; CDR3nt: TGTGCCAGCAGTTTATGGCCGGACCAACGGGCCCAGTACTTC; CDR3aa: CASSLWPDQRAQYF
v_gene: TRBV5-1; j_gene: TRBJ1-4; abundance: -; d_gene: -; CDR3nt: TGCGCCAGCAGGGGGGCAACTAATGAAAAACTGTTTTTT; CDR3aa: CASRGATNEKLFF
v_gene: TRBV27; j_gene: TRBJ1-5; abundance: -; d_gene: -; CDR3nt: TGTGCCAGCAGTTTTACCGGGGCCACGGATCAGCCCCAGCATTTT; CDR3aa: CASSFTGATDQPQHF
v_gene: TRBV15; j_gene: TRBJ2-1; abundance: -; d_gene: -; CDR3nt: TGTGCCACCAGCAGAGTCCCCCTTCGCAGCTACTCCTACAATGAGCAGTTCTTC; CDR3aa: CATSRVPLRSYSYNEQFF
v_gene: TRBV4-1; j_gene: TRBJ1-3; abundance: -; d_gene: -; CDR3nt: TGCGCCAGCAGCCAAGACAGTTCGCGAACCCGGGGCACCATATATTTT; CDR3aa: CASSQDSSRTRGTIYF
v_gene: TRBV2; j_gene: TRBJ2-5; abundance: -; d_gene: -; CDR3nt: TGTGCCAGCAGTGACATCGGGAGAGGAGAAGAGACCCAGTACTTC; CDR3aa: CASSDIGRGEETQYF
v_gene: TRBV27; j_gene: TRBJ1-1; abundance: -; d_gene: -; CDR3nt: TGTGCCAGCAGTTCCGCCTTGGAACTTATGAACACTGAAGCTTTCTTT; CDR3aa: CASSSALELMNTEAFF
v_gene: TRBV7-8; j_gene: TRBJ1-1; abundance: -; d_gene: -; CDR3nt: TGTGCCAGCAGCTTCGGGGGAATGAACACTGAAGCTTTCTTT; CDR3aa: CASSFGGMNTEAFF
v_gene: TRBV6-1; j_gene: TRBJ1-2; abundance: -; d_gene: -; CDR3nt: TGTGCCAGCAGTGACCCGCGGGCGGGAACTTACACCTTC; CDR3aa: CASSDPRAGTYTF
v_gene: TRBV5-6; j_gene: TRBJ1-6; abundance: -; d_gene: -; CDR3nt: TGTGCCAGCAGCTTGGTTGGTCCTTCACCCCTCCACTTT; CDR3aa: CASSLVGPSPLHF
v_gene: TRBV28; j_gene: TRBJ2-2; abundance: -; d_gene: TRBD1; CDR3nt: TGTGCCAGCAGTTCGTCCGGGACAGGGGACACCGGGGAGCTGTTTTTT; CDR3aa: CASSSSGTGDTGELFF
v_gene: TRBV5-4; j_gene: TRBJ1-6; abundance: large; d_gene: -; CDR3nt: TGTGCCAGCAGCCCGTCCGGGTCTCATTCACCCCTCCACTTT; CDR3aa: CASSPSGSHSPLHF
v_gene: TRBV5-6; j_gene: TRBJ2-7; abundance: -; d_gene: -; CDR3nt: TGTGCCAGCAGCTTTCCTCAAGACTACGAGCAGTACTTC; CDR3aa: CASSFPQDYEQYF
v_gene: TRBV7-2; j_gene: TRBJ2-1; abundance: -; d_gene: -; CDR3nt: TGTGCCAGCAGCTATACTAGCTTTGAGCAGTTCTTC; CDR3aa: CASSYTSFEQFF